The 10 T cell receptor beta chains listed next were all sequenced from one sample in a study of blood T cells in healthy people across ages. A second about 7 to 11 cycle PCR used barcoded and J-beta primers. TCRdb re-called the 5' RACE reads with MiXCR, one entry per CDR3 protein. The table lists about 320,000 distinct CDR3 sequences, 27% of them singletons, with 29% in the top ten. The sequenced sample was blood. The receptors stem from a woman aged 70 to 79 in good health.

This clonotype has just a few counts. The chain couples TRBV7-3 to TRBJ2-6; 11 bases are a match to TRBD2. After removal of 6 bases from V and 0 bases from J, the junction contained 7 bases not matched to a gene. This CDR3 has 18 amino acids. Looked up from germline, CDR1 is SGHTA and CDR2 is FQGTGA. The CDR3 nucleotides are TGTGCCAGCAGTCCCGGACTAGCGGGCGCCTCTGGGGCCAACGTCCTGACTTTC. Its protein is CASSPGLAGASGANVLTF.

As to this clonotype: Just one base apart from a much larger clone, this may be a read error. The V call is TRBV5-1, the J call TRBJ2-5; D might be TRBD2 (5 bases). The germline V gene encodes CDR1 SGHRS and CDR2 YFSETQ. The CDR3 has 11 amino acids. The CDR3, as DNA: TGCGACAGCAGAGGCGGGGAGACCCAGTACTTC. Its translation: CDSRGGETQYF.

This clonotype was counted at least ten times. Written as DNA, the CDR3 is TGCAGCGTTGACCCCGGGACGGGCTACCAAGAGACCCAGTACTTC. Translated, it gives CSVDPGTGYQETQYF. V and J are TRBV29-1 and TRBJ2-5; tentatively, D is TRBD1 or TRBD2 (5 bases each). With 3 bases removed from V and 0 bases from J, the gap between germline ends came to 14 bases. This CDR3 spans 15 amino acids. Germline CDR1 and CDR2: SQVTM and ANQGSEA. Filled out from reference TRBV29-1 and TRBJ2-5, the complete variable domain reads SAVISQKPSRDICQRGTSLTIQCQVDSQVTMMFWYRQQPGQSLTLIATANQGSEATYESGFVIDKFPISRPNLTFSTLTVSNMSPEDSSIYLCSVDPGTGYQETQYFGPGTRLLVL.

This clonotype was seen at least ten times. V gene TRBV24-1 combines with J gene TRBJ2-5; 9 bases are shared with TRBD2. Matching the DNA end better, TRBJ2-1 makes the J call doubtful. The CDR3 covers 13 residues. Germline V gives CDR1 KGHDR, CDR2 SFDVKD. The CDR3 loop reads CATSESASGTQFF. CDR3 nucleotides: TGTGCCACCAGTGAATCTGCTAGCGGGACCCAGTTCTTC.

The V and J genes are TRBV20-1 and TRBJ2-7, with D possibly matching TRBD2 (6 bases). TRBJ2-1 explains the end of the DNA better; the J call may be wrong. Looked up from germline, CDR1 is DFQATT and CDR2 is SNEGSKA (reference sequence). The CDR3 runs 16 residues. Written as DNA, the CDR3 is TGCAGTGCTAGAGAGCTCCTCCGGGACTCAATCGGCGAGCAGTTCTTC. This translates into CSARELLRDSIGEQFF.

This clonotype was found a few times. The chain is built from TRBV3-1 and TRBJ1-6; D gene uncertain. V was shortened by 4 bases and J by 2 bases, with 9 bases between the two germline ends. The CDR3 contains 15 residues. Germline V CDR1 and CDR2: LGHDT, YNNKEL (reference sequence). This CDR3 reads CASSPGGPYNSPLHF. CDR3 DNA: TGTGCCAGCAGCCCCGGTGGCCCCTATAATTCACCCCTCCACTTT.

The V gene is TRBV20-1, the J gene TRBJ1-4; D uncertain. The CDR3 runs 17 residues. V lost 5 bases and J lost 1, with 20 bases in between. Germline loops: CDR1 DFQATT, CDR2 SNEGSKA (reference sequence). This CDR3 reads CSAGLSGRIITNEKLFF. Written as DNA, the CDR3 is TGCAGTGCTGGTCTATCAGGACGGATTATAACTAATGAAAAACTGTTTTTT.

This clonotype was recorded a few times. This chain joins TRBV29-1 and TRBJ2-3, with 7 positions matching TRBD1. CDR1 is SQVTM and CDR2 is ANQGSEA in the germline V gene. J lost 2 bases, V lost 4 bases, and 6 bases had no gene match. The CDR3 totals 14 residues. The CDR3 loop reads CSVGTTGNTDTQYF. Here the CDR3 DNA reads TGCAGCGTTGGGACGACAGGGAACACAGATACGCAGTATTTT.

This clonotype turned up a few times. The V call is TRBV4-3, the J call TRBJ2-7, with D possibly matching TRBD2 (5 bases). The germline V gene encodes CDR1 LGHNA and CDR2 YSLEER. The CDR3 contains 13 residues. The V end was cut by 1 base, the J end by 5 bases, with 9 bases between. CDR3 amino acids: CASSQGVSDEQYF. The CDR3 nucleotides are TGCGCCAGCAGCCAAGGGGTTAGCGACGAGCAGTACTTC.

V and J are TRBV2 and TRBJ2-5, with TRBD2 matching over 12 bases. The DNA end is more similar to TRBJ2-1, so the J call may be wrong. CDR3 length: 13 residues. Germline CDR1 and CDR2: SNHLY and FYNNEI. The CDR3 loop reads CASIGLAGNEQFF. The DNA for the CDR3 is TGTGCCAGCATCGGACTAGCGGGAAATGAGCAGTTCTTC.